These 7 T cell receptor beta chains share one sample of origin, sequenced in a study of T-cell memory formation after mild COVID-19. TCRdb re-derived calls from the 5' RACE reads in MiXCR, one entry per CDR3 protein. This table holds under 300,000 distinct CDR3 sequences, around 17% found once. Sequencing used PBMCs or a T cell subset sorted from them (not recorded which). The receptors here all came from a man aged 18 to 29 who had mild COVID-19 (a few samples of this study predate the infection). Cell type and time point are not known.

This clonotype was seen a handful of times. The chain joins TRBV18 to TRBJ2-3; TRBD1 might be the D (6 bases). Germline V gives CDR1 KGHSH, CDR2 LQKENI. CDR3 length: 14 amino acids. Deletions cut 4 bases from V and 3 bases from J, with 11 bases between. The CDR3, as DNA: TGTGCCAGCTCACGACAGGAATGGACAGATACGCAGTATTTT. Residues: CASSRQEWTDTQYF.

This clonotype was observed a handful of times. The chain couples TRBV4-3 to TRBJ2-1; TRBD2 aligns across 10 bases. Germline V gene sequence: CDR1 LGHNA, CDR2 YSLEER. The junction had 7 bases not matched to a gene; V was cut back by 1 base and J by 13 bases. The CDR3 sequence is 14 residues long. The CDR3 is CASSQVSGTSVQFF. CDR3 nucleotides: TGCGCCAGCAGCCAAGTATCCGGGACTAGCGTTCAGTTCTTC.

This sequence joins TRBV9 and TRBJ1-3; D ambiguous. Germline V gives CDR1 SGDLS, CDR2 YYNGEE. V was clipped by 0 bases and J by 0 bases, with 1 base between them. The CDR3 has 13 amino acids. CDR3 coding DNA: TGTGCCAGCAGCGTAGACTCTGGAAACACCATATATTTT. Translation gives CASSVDSGNTIYF.

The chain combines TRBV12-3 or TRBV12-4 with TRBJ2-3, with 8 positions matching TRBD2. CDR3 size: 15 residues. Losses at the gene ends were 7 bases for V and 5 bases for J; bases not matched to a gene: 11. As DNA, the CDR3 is TGTGCCAGCACCGTCAGCGGGGGACCCAAAGATACGCAGTATTTT. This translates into CASTVSGGPKDTQYF.

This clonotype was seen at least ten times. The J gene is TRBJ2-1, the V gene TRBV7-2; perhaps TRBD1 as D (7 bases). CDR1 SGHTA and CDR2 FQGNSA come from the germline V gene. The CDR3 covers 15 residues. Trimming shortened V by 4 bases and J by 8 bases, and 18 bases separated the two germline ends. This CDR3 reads CASSSGAGTGDEQFF. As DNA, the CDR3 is TGTGCCAGCAGCTCGGGGGCGGGTACAGGGGATGAGCAGTTCTTC.

The CDR3 spells CASTLGDRDYGYTF. DNA for the CDR3: TGTGCCAGCACCCTCGGGGACAGGGACTATGGCTACACCTTC. The V call is TRBV9, the J call TRBJ1-2, with 9 bases aligning to TRBD1. Germline V gene lookup returns CDR1 SGDLS and CDR2 YYNGEE. V shed 6 bases and J 3 bases; nucleotides not matched to a gene: 6. The CDR3 runs 14 residues.

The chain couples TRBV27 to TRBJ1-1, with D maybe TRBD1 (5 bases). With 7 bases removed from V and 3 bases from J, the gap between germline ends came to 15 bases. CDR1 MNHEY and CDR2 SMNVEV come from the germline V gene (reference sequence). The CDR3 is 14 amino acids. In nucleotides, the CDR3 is TGTGCCAGCACCAGGACCGGGGGGTACACTGAAGCTTTCTTT. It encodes CASTRTGGYTEAFF.